One sample yielded the 29 T cell receptor beta chains listed below, sequenced in a study of T cells in Graves' hyperthyroidism and ophthalmopathy (dated by TCRdb to between 2018 and 2020). Library preparation used multiplex PCR. The sample was run on an Illumina HiSeq 2000. The TCR beta CDR3 regions were amplified from the RNA transcripts. The TCR CDR3 was subjected to a first round of RT-PCR using the HTBI primer set and the Qiagen OneStep RT-PCR kit. In-frame beta chains were kept once TCRdb had trimmed the public reads at Q25 with fastp and called clones with MiXCR. Each record represents a unique CDR3 protein, reported with the most common genes and DNA among its rows. For this sample there are around 530,000 distinct CDR3 sequences; roughly 17% appear just once. The leading ten clones occupy roughly 18% of the sample. The sequenced material came from blood. All receptors come from a young woman with Graves' ophthalmopathy.

This clonotype was seen at least ten times. This sequence joins TRBV7-2 and TRBJ2-1; no clear D gene. Trimming removed 5 bases at V and 7 bases at J, with 6 bases between. There are 11 residues in the CDR3. Germline V gives CDR1 SGHTA, CDR2 FQGNSA. CDR3 sequence reads: CASSSWNEQFF. The DNA of the CDR3 is TGTGCCAGCAGCAGTTGGAATGAGCAGTTCTTC.

This clonotype occurred many times. J is TRBJ2-1 and V is TRBV2; D remains unclear. The germline V gene has CDR1 SNHLY and CDR2 FYNNEI. Trimming took 0 bases from V and 2 from J, leaving 14 bases between them. This CDR3 spans 17 amino acids. The CDR3 region is CASSEALVALTYNEQFF. The CDR3 coding sequence is TGTGCCAGCAGTGAAGCGCTTGTAGCCTTGACCTACAATGAGCAGTTCTTC.

This clonotype was counted at least ten times. The chain couples TRBV7-9 to TRBJ2-7; D gene unclear. The CDR3 consists of 15 residues. Between the trimmed V and J ends, which lost 1 base and 3 bases, there was a span of 13 bases. Germline CDR1 is SEHNR and CDR2 is FQNEAQ (reference sequence). The CDR3 DNA reads TGTGCCAGCAGCTTAGGCGCTAACTACCTCTACGAGCAGTACTTC. Translating gives CASSLGANYLYEQYF.

This chain uses TRBV9 with TRBJ2-1; D is possibly TRBD1 (6 bases). The germline V and J ends were trimmed by 0 bases and 5 bases, with 6 bases remaining between them. The CDR3 loop spans 13 amino acids. Germline V gene lookup returns CDR1 SGDLS and CDR2 YYNGEE. Written as DNA, the CDR3 is TGTGCCAGCAGCGTAGGGGACAACAATGAGCAGTTCTTC. It yields the protein CASSVGDNNEQFF.

This clonotype was detected many times. The chain has TRBV27 and TRBJ2-1; D remains ambiguous. The germline CDR1 and CDR2 sequences are MNHEY and SMNVEV (reference sequence). V was trimmed by 7 bases and J by 4 bases, leaving 11 bases between them. The CDR3 spans 13 residues. CDR3: CASTYSVYNEQFF. The CDR3 region has the DNA TGTGCCAGCACCTACTCCGTTTACAATGAGCAGTTCTTC.

This clonotype was observed many times. This chain uses TRBV9 with TRBJ1-2; unclear D gene. The ends were cut back, 0 bases at V and 4 bases at J, with 19 bases in the middle. The CDR3 sequence is 17 residues long. Looked up from germline, CDR1 is SGDLS and CDR2 is YYNGEE. In nucleotides, the CDR3 is TGTGCCAGCAGCGTAGTATCGGGTAGGGCAAACGGCTATGGCTACACCTTC. It encodes CASSVVSGRANGYGYTF.

This clonotype was seen many times. The chain joins TRBV7-8 to TRBJ1-5; 9 nucleotides align to TRBD1. The CDR3 consists of 14 residues. The germline gives CDR1 SGHVS, CDR2 FQNEAQ. J was trimmed by 7 bases and V by 3 bases; bases with no gene match: 4. The CDR3 DNA reads TGTGCCAGCAGCTTGGCCGGACAGGGGCAGCCCCAGCATTTT. Its protein product is CASSLAGQGQPQHF.

In its sample, this clonotype was seen many times. The chain joins TRBV2 to TRBJ2-1; the match to TRBD2 covers 10 bases. The CDR3 consists of 15 residues. J lost 2 bases, V lost 6 bases, and 4 bases had no gene match. CDR1 and CDR2 (germline): SNHLY, FYNNEI. The CDR3 protein is CASRETSGAYNEQFF. The CDR3, as DNA: TGTGCCAGCAGGGAAACTAGCGGGGCCTACAATGAGCAGTTCTTC.

This clonotype was recorded many times. V gene TRBV20-1 combines with J gene TRBJ2-7, with a tentative D call TRBD1 (6 bases). The CDR3 loop spans 14 amino acids. The V end lost 4 bases, the J end lost 3 bases, and 16 bases lay between the germline ends. Looked up from germline, CDR1 is DFQATT and CDR2 is SNEGSKA (reference sequence). CDR3 bases: TGCAGTGCTATCCTTCGGGACAAAAGCTACGAGCAGTACTTC. Protein sequence: CSAILRDKSYEQYF.

V is TRBV20-1 and J is TRBJ1-5, with 10 bases identical to TRBD1. Germline V lookup: CDR1 DFQATT, CDR2 SNEGSKA (reference sequence). This CDR3 has 13 amino acids. The junction had 4 bases not matched to a gene; V was cut back by 7 bases and J by 4 bases. The CDR3 sequence is CSGGTGVNQPQHF. CDR3 coding DNA: TGCAGTGGCGGGACAGGGGTGAATCAGCCCCAGCATTTT.

This clonotype was seen a few times. The J gene is TRBJ2-7, the V gene TRBV10-3, with 7 bases lining up with TRBD1. Germline-derived CDR1 and CDR2 are ENHRY and SYGVKD. J was trimmed by 2 bases and V by 3 bases; bases with no gene match: 10. CDR3 length: 16 amino acids. DNA of the CDR3: TGTGCCATCAGTGAATCCACAGGGGAAACCCCCTACGAGCAGTACTTC. Its translation: CAISESTGETPYEQYF.

This chain uses TRBV10-1 with TRBJ1-1; no firm D call. The CDR3 loop spans 13 amino acids. V lost 7 bases, J lost 4 bases, and 13 bases lay in between. Germline-derived CDR1 and CDR2 are WNHNN and SYGVQD (reference sequence). This chain's CDR3 is CASIPVIGTEAFF. The CDR3 region has the DNA TGCGCCAGCATTCCCGTTATCGGCACTGAAGCTTTCTTT.

This clonotype occurred a few times. The V gene is TRBV6-1, the J gene TRBJ2-3; D uncertain. Between the trimmed V and J ends, which lost 6 bases and 2 bases, there was a span of 12 bases. Germline V gene lookup returns CDR1 MNHNS and CDR2 SASEGT. There are 14 residues in the CDR3. CDR3 nucleotide sequence: TGTGCCAGCAGGGCAGGATCTTACACAGATACGCAGTATTTT. Its protein is CASRAGSYTDTQYF.

This clonotype was picked up a small number of times. The chain carries TRBV6-5 and TRBJ1-1, with D tentatively TRBD1 (5 bases). V was cut by 1 base and J by 5 bases, with 8 bases left in between. This CDR3 region has 13 residues. The germline V gene has CDR1 MNHEY and CDR2 SVGAGI. The CDR3 region is CASSYYRRTEAFF. CDR3 coding DNA: TGTGCCAGCAGTTACTACAGGCGAACTGAAGCTTTCTTT.

In its sample, this clonotype was seen many times. This sequence joins TRBV20-1 and TRBJ2-5; 16 bases are shared with TRBD2. The V gene end was trimmed by 5 bases and the J gene end by 5 bases; junction bases not matched to a gene: 14. The germline V gene encodes CDR1 DFQATT and CDR2 SNEGSKA (reference sequence). The CDR3 consists of 18 residues. The CDR3 DNA reads TGCAGTGCTTTCTCCCCCGGGACTAGCGGGAGGGGGGAGGAGACCCAGTACTTC. Translating it yields CSAFSPGTSGRGEETQYF.

This clonotype was seen many times. This sequence joins TRBV2 and TRBJ1-3; D possibly corresponds to TRBD1 (5 bases). The CDR3 length is 16 residues. Germline CDR1 reads SNHLY; CDR2 reads FYNNEI. V was cut by 7 bases and J by 4 bases, with 20 bases left in between. The CDR3 is CASNKQVAISGNTIYF. CDR3 sequence (DNA): TGTGCCAGCAACAAACAGGTCGCCATCTCCGGAAACACCATATATTTT.

This clonotype has at least ten counts. As DNA, the CDR3 is TGCAGTGCTCACCGGAAGCTCCAAGAGACCCAGTACTTC. This gives the protein CSAHRKLQETQYF. The chain recombines TRBV20-1 with TRBJ2-5; no firm D call. Deletions cut 5 bases from V and 1 base from J, with 11 bases between. The CDR3 covers 13 residues. CDR1 and CDR2 from the germline V gene are DFQATT and SNEGSKA (reference sequence).

In this sample, this clonotype turned up many times. The chain joins TRBV18 to TRBJ2-1; 10 bases are a match to TRBD2. With 1 base clipped from V and 7 bases from J, the junction kept 4 bases outside the gene matches. CDR3 length: 15 amino acids. Per the germline V gene, CDR1 is KGHSH and CDR2 is LQKENI. CDR3 DNA sequence: TGTGCCAGCTCACCACGAACTAGCGGGAAAAATGAGCAGTTCTTC. It is translated as CASSPRTSGKNEQFF.

This chain links TRBV7-2 with TRBJ2-1; TRBD2 matches 7 bases. After removal of 8 bases from V and 2 bases from J, the junction contained 12 bases not matched to a gene. Germline CDR1 is SGHTA and CDR2 is FQGNSA. This CDR3 region has 16 residues. This chain's CDR3 is CASDGTGGSTYNEQFF. The CDR3 bases are TGTGCCAGCGACGGTACAGGCGGGAGTACCTACAATGAGCAGTTCTTC.

This CDR3 is CASSGAGTVTDTQYF. The CDR3 region has the DNA TGTGCCAGCAGCGGCGCGGGGACTGTCACAGATACGCAGTATTTT. The rearrangement links TRBV9 to TRBJ2-3; a possible D gene is TRBD2 (6 bases). CDR1 is SGDLS and CDR2 is YYNGEE in the germline V gene. V lost 3 bases, J lost 2 bases, and 13 bases lay in between. The CDR3 runs 15 residues.

The rearrangement joins TRBV14 to TRBJ1-2; D ambiguous. V lost 1 base and J lost 1, with 7 bases in between. The CDR3 covers 14 residues. Germline V gene lookup returns CDR1 SGHDN and CDR2 FVKESK. The CDR3 region has the DNA TGTGCCAGCAGCCAAGGGGTATTTAACTATGGCTACACCTTC. This encodes CASSQGVFNYGYTF.

This clonotype has just a few counts. This sequence joins TRBV7-2 and TRBJ2-1, with 10 bases that match TRBD2. After removal of 3 bases from V and 0 bases from J, the junction contained 2 bases not matched to a gene. CDR1 is SGHTA, CDR2 FQGNSA, per germline. The CDR3 runs 16 residues. The DNA of the CDR3 is TGTGCCAGCAGCTTTCAGCGGGAGGGCTCCTACAATGAGCAGTTCTTC. Translated, it gives CASSFQREGSYNEQFF.

This clonotype was picked up many times. The chain links TRBV6-2 or TRBV6-3 to TRBJ2-7; no clear D. V gave up 3 bases and J gave up 6 bases, with 6 bases separating them. The germline gives CDR1 MNHEY, CDR2 SVGEGT. CDR3 length: 11 amino acids. In DNA form, the CDR3 reads TGTGCCAGCAGTTATTGGGGCGAGCAGTACTTC. Its translation: CASSYWGEQYF.

Of note for this clonotype: Relative to the germline gene, one junction end is altered; a read error may explain this. The J gene is TRBJ2-2, the V gene TRBV7-9; D might be TRBD2 (6 bases). This CDR3 has 16 residues. Germline CDR1 is SEHNR and CDR2 is FQNEAQ (reference sequence). The CDR3 nucleotides read TGTGTCAGCAGCCCCCGGGACTCCTTTGGCCCCGGGGAGCTGTTTTTT. It is translated as CVSSPRDSFGPGELFF. Full variable domain (rest looked up from reference TRBV7-9 and TRBJ2-2): DTGVSQNPRHKITKRGQNVTFRCDPISEHNRLYWYRQTLGQGPEFLTYFQNEAQLEKSRLLSDRFSAERPKGSFSTLEIQRTEQGDSAMYLCVSSPRDSFGPGELFFGEGSRLTVL.

V usage is TRBV12-3 or TRBV12-4 and J usage is TRBJ1-1; no clear D. There are 10 residues in the CDR3. V was cut by 7 bases and J by 5 bases, with 5 bases left in between. The CDR3 region is CASIGTEAFF. Written as DNA, the CDR3 is TGTGCCAGCATCGGGACTGAAGCTTTCTTT.

In this sample, this clonotype turned up a few times. V and J are TRBV27 and TRBJ2-3; D may be TRBD2 (5 bases). Germline loops: CDR1 MNHEY, CDR2 SMNVEV (reference sequence). V was shortened by 6 bases and J by 4 bases, with 11 bases between the two germline ends. This CDR3 has 13 amino acids. CDR3 nucleotides: TGTGCCAGCAGGGGAGTCGTCCCAGATACGCAGTATTTT. It encodes CASRGVVPDTQYF.

The chain carries TRBV19 and TRBJ1-5; D uncertain. This CDR3 is 14 amino acids long. V lost 4 bases and J lost 5, with 12 bases in between. In germline, CDR1 is LNHDA, CDR2 SQIVND (reference sequence). For the CDR3, the DNA is TGTGCCAGTAGTACCGAAATATACGATCAGCCCCAGCATTTT. Translated, it gives CASSTEIYDQPQHF.

The chain links TRBV7-9 to TRBJ1-4; TRBD1 agrees at 10 bases. The CDR3 is made up of 15 amino acids. CDR1 is SEHNR and CDR2 is FQNEAQ in the germline V gene (reference sequence). J gave up 5 bases and V 8 bases, and 8 bases lay outside the gene matches. The CDR3 spells CASGARDRGNEKLFF. Written as DNA, the CDR3 is TGTGCCAGCGGGGCCCGGGACAGGGGAAATGAAAAACTGTTTTTT.

This clonotype has ten or more counts. This chain joins TRBV28 and TRBJ1-1; tentative D call: TRBD1 (5 bases). CDR3 length equals 13 residues. Looked up from germline, CDR1 is MDHEN and CDR2 is SYDVKM. V was cut by 6 bases and J by 4 bases, with 12 bases left in between. The CDR3 region is CASSDSNPTEAFF. DNA for the CDR3: TGTGCCAGCAGCGACAGTAATCCCACTGAAGCTTTCTTT.